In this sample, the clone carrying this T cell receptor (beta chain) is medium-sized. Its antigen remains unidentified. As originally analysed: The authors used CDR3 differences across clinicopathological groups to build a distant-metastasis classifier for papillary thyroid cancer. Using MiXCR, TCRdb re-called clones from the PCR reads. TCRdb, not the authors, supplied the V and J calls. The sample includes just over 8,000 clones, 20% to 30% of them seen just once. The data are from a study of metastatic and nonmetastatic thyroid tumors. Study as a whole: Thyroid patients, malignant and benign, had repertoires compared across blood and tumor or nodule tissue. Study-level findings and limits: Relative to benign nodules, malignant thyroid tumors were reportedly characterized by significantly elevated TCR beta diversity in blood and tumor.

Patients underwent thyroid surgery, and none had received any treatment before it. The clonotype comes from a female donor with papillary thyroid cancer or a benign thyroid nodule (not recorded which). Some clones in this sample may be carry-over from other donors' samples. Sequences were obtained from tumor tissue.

DNA of the CDR3: TGTGCCACGGGAGCTAACACAGATACGCAGTATTTT. This translates into CATGANTDTQYF. The chain couples TRBV7-8 to TRBJ2-3, with D tentatively TRBD2 (6 bases). V lost 10 bases and J 2 bases, leaving 10 bases between the germline ends. The CDR3 length is 12 residues. In germline, CDR1 is SGHVS, CDR2 FQNEAQ.